The 16 T cell receptor beta chains below were found in one sample sequenced in a study of cytomegalovirus exposure and HLA in healthy donors listed by TCRdb under 2017. Library generation was performed with the immunoSEQ multiplex PCR assay. For the multiplex PCR, a mixture combining 60 forward primers for TCR Vbeta segments and 13 reverse primers for TCR Jbeta segments was used. TCRdb limited this immuneACCESS table to in-frame rearrangements with V and J called. A share of clones is missing; checked studies link under half to unresolved V genes, and the rest is unexplained. This sample is represented by 150,000 to 200,000 clones; 70% to 80% of them were singletons. The top ten clones comprise around 1.9% of the sample. Sequences were obtained from PBMCs. Receptor source: a woman in her 30s in good health and CMV-seropositive.

This chain joins TRBV6-5 and TRBJ1-2; TRBD1 is a possible D gene (6 bases). The V gene lost 0 bases and the J gene lost 7 bases, with 9 bases spanning the gap. Germline-derived CDR1 and CDR2 are MNHEY and SVGAGI. The CDR3 contains 13 residues. In DNA form, the CDR3 reads TGTGCCAGCAGTTACTCGAGGGGGGGTGGCTACACCTTC. Translation: CASSYSRGGGYTF.

The chain carries TRBV28 and TRBJ1-2; 9 positions match TRBD1. The germline CDR1 and CDR2 sequences are MDHEN and SYDVKM. Trimming removed 3 bases from V and 3 bases from J; junction bases left unmatched: 11. The CDR3 runs 17 residues. The CDR3, as DNA: TGTGCCAGCAGTTTGGCGGGGACAGGGAAGAAAGACTATGGCTACACCTTC. Translating gives CASSLAGTGKKDYGYTF.

In its sample, this clone was seen a few times. The chain links TRBV5-4 to TRBJ1-5, with D possibly TRBD1 on 5 matching bases. Trimming took 5 bases from V and 6 from J, leaving 15 bases between them. The CDR3 totals 14 residues. Germline CDR1 SGHNT, CDR2 YYREEE (reference sequence). DNA of the CDR3: TGTGCCAGCAGACTGGAGGGGTCCAGTCAGCCCCAGCATTTT. Residues: CASRLEGSSQPQHF.

In its sample, this clone was seen a few times. The rearrangement uses TRBV4-3 and TRBJ2-1, with TRBD2 matching over 12 bases. The CDR3 sequence is 18 residues long. CDR1 LGHNA and CDR2 YSLEER come from the germline V gene. After removal of 1 base from V and 2 bases from J, the junction contained 6 bases not matched to a gene. The CDR3, as DNA: TGCGCCAGCAGCCAAGCCCCTAGCGGGGGGGCTGCCTACAATGAGCAGTTCTTC. Residues: CASSQAPSGGAAYNEQFF.

This clone was found a few times. This sequence joins TRBV5-1 and TRBJ1-1; D remains unclear. The CDR3 covers 13 residues. V lost 4 bases and J lost 5, with 12 bases in between. CDR1 is SGHRS, CDR2 YFSETQ, per germline. DNA for the CDR3: TGCGCCAGCAGCATCGGCGGGCGAACTGAAGCTTTCTTT. The encoded protein is CASSIGGRTEAFF.

This clone was seen just once. The rearrangement joins TRBV29-1 to TRBJ2-5; D not certain. With the DNA end fitting TRBJ2-7 better, the J assignment may be wrong. CDR1 and CDR2 from the germline V gene are SQVTM and ANQGSEA. This CDR3 contains 13 residues. The CDR3 nucleotides read TGCAGCGTTGAACCACTCACCCGGTACGAGCAGTACTTC. Protein product: CSVEPLTRYEQYF.

The chain couples TRBV29-1 to TRBJ2-2; D call uncertain. V lost 3 bases and J lost 1, with 6 bases in between. Germline assignment: CDR1 SQVTM and CDR2 ANQGSEA. This CDR3 is 13 amino acids long. DNA of the CDR3: TGCAGCGTTGAGCCAGGGAACACCGGGGAGCTGTTTTTT. It codes for CSVEPGNTGELFF.

V is TRBV6-5 and J is TRBJ2-7; D is unclear. Germline loops: CDR1 MNHEY, CDR2 SVGAGI. Trimming removed 1 base from V and 2 bases from J, with 15 bases in between. The CDR3 extends over 16 amino acids. CDR3 protein: CASSYLQNGQPYEQYF. CDR3 bases: TGTGCCAGCAGTTACTTACAAAATGGGCAACCCTACGAGCAGTACTTC.

This rearrangement joins TRBV25-1 to TRBJ2-7, with 7 bases fitting TRBD1. With V trimmed by 5 bases and J by 0 bases, 10 bases remained unmatched. Germline V gives CDR1 MGHDK, CDR2 SYGVNS. This CDR3 contains 16 residues. The CDR3 loop is CASSRSGTASSYEQYF. The CDR3 bases are TGTGCCAGCAGTAGATCCGGGACAGCTAGCTCCTACGAGCAGTACTTC.

This clone was seen more than once but under ten times. The chain recombines TRBV28 with TRBJ2-7; 9 nucleotides line up with TRBD1. J gave up 1 base and V 4 bases, and 8 bases lay outside the gene matches. This CDR3 has 16 residues. Germline CDR1 reads MDHEN; CDR2 reads SYDVKM. Here the CDR3 DNA reads TGTGCCAGCAGTTCAGCCGGGACAGGGCCTTCCTACGAGCAGTACTTC. It codes for CASSSAGTGPSYEQYF.

V is TRBV10-3 and J is TRBJ2-5; 11 nucleotides align to TRBD2. Losses at the gene ends were 2 bases for V and 5 bases for J; bases not matched to a gene: 7. The germline V gene has CDR1 ENHRY and CDR2 SYGVKD. This CDR3 region has 16 residues. The CDR3 spells CAISEVAGGPRETQYF. The CDR3 DNA follows: TGTGCCATCAGTGAGGTAGCGGGAGGGCCGAGGGAGACCCAGTACTTC.

The chain has TRBV2 and TRBJ1-5; 7 bases are shared with TRBD1. The CDR3 extends over 14 amino acids. Germline V gene lookup returns CDR1 SNHLY and CDR2 FYNNEI. V lost 6 bases, J lost 5 bases, and 7 bases stayed unmatched. CDR3: CASRGDSYDQPQHF. CDR3 DNA sequence: TGTGCCAGCAGGGGGGACAGTTACGATCAGCCCCAGCATTTT.

This sequence joins TRBV30 and TRBJ2-3, with TRBD1 matching over 8 bases. With V trimmed by 4 bases and J by 2 bases, 2 bases remained unmatched. CDR1 and CDR2 from the germline V gene are GTSNPN and SVGIG (reference sequence). The CDR3 extends over 13 amino acids. DNA of the CDR3: TGTGCCTGGAACAGGGGGAACACAGATACGCAGTATTTT. Protein product: CAWNRGNTDTQYF.

The rearrangement joins TRBV2 to TRBJ2-1, with a possible D match to TRBD1 (6 bases). Germline V gene data show CDR1 as SNHLY and CDR2 as FYNNEI. V dropped 4 bases and J dropped 2 bases, with 15 bases sitting between them. The CDR3 has 16 amino acids. The CDR3, as DNA: TGTGCCAGCAGTGGATTCGCAGGGGCCCCCTACAATGAGCAGTTCTTC. It specifies CASSGFAGAPYNEQFF. Looking up the rest from reference TRBV2 and TRBJ2-1 gives the full variable domain: EPEVTQTPSHQVTQMGQEVILRCVPISNHLYFYWYRQILGQKVEFLVSFYNNEISEKSEIFDDQFSVERPDGSNFTLKIRSTKLEDSAMYFCASSGFAGAPYNEQFFGPGTRLTVL.

The chain combines TRBV5-1 with TRBJ1-4, with D unclear. Germline V gene sequence: CDR1 SGHRS, CDR2 YFSETQ. V lost 4 bases, J lost 7 bases, and 14 bases lay in between. The CDR3 loop spans 14 amino acids. The DNA of the CDR3 is TGCGCCAGCAGCAACAGCCCAATTGGTGAAAAACTGTTTTTT. Protein: CASSNSPIGEKLFF.

V and J are TRBV5-1 and TRBJ2-5; TRBD1 is a possible D gene (6 bases). The assigned J gene may be wrong: the sequence end matches TRBJ2-7 better. The V gene's germline CDR1 is SGHRS and CDR2 YFSETQ. This CDR3 has 14 residues. Here the CDR3 reads CASSLDRVGYEQYF. The DNA of the CDR3 is TGCGCCAGCAGCTTGGACAGGGTCGGTTACGAGCAGTACTTC.